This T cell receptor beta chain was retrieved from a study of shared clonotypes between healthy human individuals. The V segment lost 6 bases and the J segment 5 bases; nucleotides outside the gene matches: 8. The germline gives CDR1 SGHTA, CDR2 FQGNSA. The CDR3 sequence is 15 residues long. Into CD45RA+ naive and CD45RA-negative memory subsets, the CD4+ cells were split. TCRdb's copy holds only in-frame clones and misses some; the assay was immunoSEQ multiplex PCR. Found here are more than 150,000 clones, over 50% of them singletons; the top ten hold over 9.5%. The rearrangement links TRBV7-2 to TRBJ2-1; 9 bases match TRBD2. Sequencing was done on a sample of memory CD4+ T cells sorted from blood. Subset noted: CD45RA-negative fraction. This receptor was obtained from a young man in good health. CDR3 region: CASRALAGIDNEQFF. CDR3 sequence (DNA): TGTGCCAGCAGGGCCCTAGCGGGAATAGACAATGAGCAGTTCTTC. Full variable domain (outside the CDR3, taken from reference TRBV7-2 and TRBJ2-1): GAGVSQSPSNKVTEKGKDVELRCDPISGHTALYWYRQSLGQGLEFLIYFQGNSAPDKSGLPSDRFSAERTGGSVSTLTIQRTQQEDSAVYLCASRALAGIDNEQFFGPGTRLTVL.